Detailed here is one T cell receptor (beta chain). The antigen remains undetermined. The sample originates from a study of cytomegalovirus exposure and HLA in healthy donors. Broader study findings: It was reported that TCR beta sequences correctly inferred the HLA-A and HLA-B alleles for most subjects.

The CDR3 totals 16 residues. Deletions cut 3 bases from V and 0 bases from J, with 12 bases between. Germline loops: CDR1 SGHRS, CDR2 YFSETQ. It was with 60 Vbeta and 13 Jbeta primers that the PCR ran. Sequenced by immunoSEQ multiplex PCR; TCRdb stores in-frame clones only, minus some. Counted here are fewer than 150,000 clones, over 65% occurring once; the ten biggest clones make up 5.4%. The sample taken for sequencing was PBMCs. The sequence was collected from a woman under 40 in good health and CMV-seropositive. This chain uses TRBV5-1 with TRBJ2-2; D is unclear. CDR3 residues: CASSSRSSANTGELFF. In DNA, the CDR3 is TGCGCCAGCAGCTCCCGGAGCAGTGCGAACACCGGGGAGCTGTTTTTT.